This T cell receptor (beta chain) was sequenced in a study of cytomegalovirus exposure and HLA in healthy donors. A note on this clone: Its antigen is still unknown.

Those who donated were healthy bone marrow donors. The CDR3 totals 16 residues. Germline CDR1 reads PRHDT; CDR2 reads FYEKMQ (reference sequence). V lost 5 bases to trimming and J lost 8 bases, with 21 bases between them. The study's findings and limits: After further analysis at a later stage, 16,951 TCR beta sequences were associated with HLA alleles at 0.05 false discovery rate. Reportedly, a later analysis found an Asian-associated ancestry cluster had fewer N-insertions than the roughly 700-donor mean.

PCR employed 60 Vbeta and 13 Jbeta primers. Original handling: About 11 million shared chains were among the roughly 78 million unique TCR beta chains that a later analysis counted. Produced via immunoSEQ multiplex PCR; TCRdb's table is partial and in-frame only. The V and J calls and the clone size are those of that table, but D and trimming were determined from the DNA. The table has around 200,000 clones, around nine tenths seen once; the top ten hold around 0.3%. The sequenced sample was PBMCs. The TCR sequence derives from a young woman in good health and CMV-seronegative. The chain combines TRBV13 with TRBJ1-4; tentatively, D is TRBD1 (5 bases). The CDR3 DNA is TGTGCCAGCAGCACCCGACGGACAAGTGGTTCGGAAAAACTGTTTTTT. Encoded protein: CASSTRRTSGSEKLFF.